The clone carrying this TCR beta chain occurred a few times. Its antigen is not known. With ipilimumab providing CTLA-4 blockade, focal radiation was administered to patients who had chemo-refractory metastatic non-small-cell lung cancer. The source of the sample is a study of radiotherapy plus CTLA-4 blockade in lung cancer. Turning to the study itself: Disease control reached approximately 30%, with objective responses in approximately 20%. Overall study results and limits: How blood T cell clones changed early, along with interferon-beta, reportedly forecast response best. Some TCR clones had been derived from tumors. These clones expanded in peripheral blood after radiotherapy plus ipilimumab.

The CDR3 runs to 17 residues. The V and J ends lost 4 bases and 0 bases, in that order; junction bases with no gene match: 5. CDR1 and CDR2 from the germline V gene are GTSNPN and SVGIG (reference sequence). The repertoire was sequenced with immunoSEQ multiplex PCR; TCRdb's copy has only in-frame clones and lacks some. Of roughly 50,000 clones in the sample, around 86% were seen once. The source is a human donor with non-small cell lung cancer who had stable disease on radiotherapy plus ipilimumab. Sequenced here: peripheral blood, sampled from a patient treated with radiotherapy plus ipilimumab. The chain joins TRBV30 to TRBJ2-1; TRBD2 aligns across 14 bases. CDR3 coding DNA: TGTGCCTGGACAGGACTAGCGGGAGGAAGCTCCTACAATGAGCAGTTCTTC. The encoded protein is CAWTGLAGGSSYNEQFF.